The rows below give T cell receptor beta chains drawn from one sample of a study of CD8+CD57+ T cells in acquired aplastic anemia. TCRdb passed the reads through MiXCR, listing each CDR3 protein once. The sample records 150,000 to 200,000 distinct CDR3 sequences, 60% to 80% being singletons. Material for sequencing was sorted CD4+, CD8+, or CD8+CD57+ T cells (not recorded which) from PBMCs. These receptors were collected from a human donor with aplastic anemia. The CDR3 runs from the conserved cysteine through the conserved F or W. D genes are given only for firm matches. Not every row has a clone size; where given, it reads once, few, many or a size class.

NA	NA	TRBV10-3	TRBJ1-1	TGTGCCAGCAGCGACGTTGTTGGCAGCCCGAACACTGAAGCTTTCTTT	CASSDVVGSPNTEAFF
TRBD2	once	TRBV7-8	TRBJ2-3	TGTGCCAGCAGCTTAGGGGGGCCTAGCGGGGAAGGCACAGATACGCAGTATTTT	CASSLGGPSGEGTDTQYF
NA	few	TRBV20-1	TRBJ2-7	TGCAGTGCTAGAGATTTATACGGGAAAGCCTACGAGCAGTACTTC	CSARDLYGKAYEQYF
NA	NA	TRBV19	TRBJ2-3	TGTGCCAGTACGGCAGGGGCTAGCACAGATACGCAGTATTTT	CASTAGASTDTQYF
NA	few	TRBV7-8	TRBJ1-2	TGTGCCAGCAGCAAAGAGGGGGATTGGGAATATGGCTACACCTTC	CASSKEGDWEYGYTF
TRBD1	NA	TRBV20-1	TRBJ2-7	TGCAGTGCTAGAGAGGGGACAGAGGACGAGCAGTACTTC	CSAREGTEDEQYF
TRBD2	NA	TRBV9	TRBJ2-7	TGTGCCAGCAGCGTGAATCCCGGGACTAGCAAAGAGCAGTACTTC	CASSVNPGTSKEQYF
NA	NA	TRBV2	TRBJ1-1	TGTGCCAGCAGAGTTTCGGGGTCCACTGAAGCTTTCTTT	CASRVSGSTEAFF
NA	few	TRBV2	TRBJ1-2	TGTGCCAGCAGTGAATATGAGGCGACCCGGTATGGCTACACCTTC	CASSEYEATRYGYTF
TRBD1	NA	TRBV13	TRBJ2-7	TGTGCCAGCAGCCAGGGACAGGCGATTTACGAGCAGTACTTC	CASSQGQAIYEQYF
NA	NA	TRBV19	TRBJ1-2	TGTGCCAGTAGTGCTGCGCAGGGCAACTATGGCTACACCTTC	CASSAAQGNYGYTF
NA	NA	TRBV10-1	TRBJ2-1	TGCGCCAGCAGTGAGTCGTCCGGGGATATGACCTACAATGAGCAGTTCTTC	CASSESSGDMTYNEQFF
NA	NA	TRBV9	TRBJ2-1	TGTGCCAGCAGCGTACGGTTCGGACAACATGAGCAGTTCTTC	CASSVRFGQHEQFF
NA	NA	TRBV20-1	TRBJ1-5	TGCAGTGCTAGGGGGGTCAGCAATCAGCCCCAGCATTTT	CSARGVSNQPQHF
NA	NA	TRBV7-9	TRBJ2-1	TGTGCCAGCGCACCCGGGACTGGAGGGGCGGATGAGCAGTCCTTC	CASAPGTGGADEQSF
TRBD1	few	TRBV19	TRBJ1-2	TGTGCCAGTAGGACAGGGGGCTATGGCTACACCTTC	CASRTGGYGYTF
TRBD1	NA	TRBV19	TRBJ1-5	TGTGCCAGTAGTAACCCCGAGACAGGGTTTCAGCCCCAGCATTTT	CASSNPETGFQPQHF
NA	few	TRBV7-2	TRBJ2-7	TGTGCCAGCAGCTTAGGCCGGGCCTACGAGCAGTACTTC	CASSLGRAYEQYF
TRBD1	NA	TRBV19	TRBJ1-2	TGTGCCAGTAGTGACCCTCGACAGGGGGAGAACTATGGCTACACCTTC	CASSDPRQGENYGYTF
NA	few	TRBV10-3	TRBJ2-7	TGTGCCATCAGTGACACTAGACCCGAGCAGTACTTC	CAISDTRPEQYF
NA	NA	TRBV10-2	TRBJ1-3	TGCGCCAGCGGTACCTCTGGAAACACCATATATTTT	CASGTSGNTIYF
NA	NA	TRBV7-8	TRBJ1-5	TGTGCCAGCAGCATTAGAGATAGAGGCAATCAGCCCCAGCATTTT	CASSIRDRGNQPQHF
NA	NA	TRBV7-8	TRBJ2-5	TGTGCCAGCAGCTTAACGAACAGGGAAGGCGAGACCCAGTACTTC	CASSLTNREGETQYF
NA	few	TRBV7-8	TRBJ1-1	TGTGCCAGCAGCCCTGATGAATTGAACACTGAAGCTTTCTTT	CASSPDELNTEAFF
NA	NA	TRBV14	TRBJ2-6	TGTGCCAGCAGTACGTGGGGTTCTGGGGCCAACGTCCTGACTTTC	CASSTWGSGANVLTF
NA	few	TRBV20-1	TRBJ1-1	TGCAGTGCTAGTCGCCGATCATCCCACGTGAACACTGAAGCTTTCTTT	CSASRRSSHVNTEAFF
TRBD2	NA	TRBV20-1	TRBJ2-1	TGCAGTGCTAGACTACTAGCGGGGGATTACAATGAGCAGTTCTTC	CSARLLAGDYNEQFF
TRBD1	NA	TRBV2	TRBJ2-3	TGTGCCAGCACTCAGGGGGTAAGCGGCACAGATACGCAGTATTTT	CASTQGVSGTDTQYF
NA	NA	TRBV10-3	TRBJ2-1	TGTGCCAGCAGTGTCGGAGGCGGCTATGAGCAGTTCTTC	CASSVGGGYEQFF
NA	NA	TRBV25-1	TRBJ1-1	TGTGCCAGCAGTGAGGGTGCTGAAGCTTTCTTT	CASSEGAEAFF
NA	NA	TRBV10-3	TRBJ2-1	TGTGCCATCAGTGAGCCCTTTTGGGGATACAATGAGCAGTTCTTC	CAISEPFWGYNEQFF
NA	few	TRBV7-8	TRBJ2-5	TGTGCCAGCAGCTTAGTTGGGTACCAAGAGACCCAGTACTTC	CASSLVGYQETQYF
NA	NA	TRBV19	TRBJ1-1	TGTGCCAGTAGTAGAGGGGTGAACACTGAAGCTTTCTTT	CASSRGVNTEAFF
TRBD1	NA	TRBV15	TRBJ1-3	TGTGCCACCAGTAGCGACAGGGGGCCTGGAAACACCATATATTTT	CATSSDRGPGNTIYF
NA	NA	TRBV15	TRBJ1-1	TGTGCCACCAGAACACTGGGAGCCAATAAAGCTTTCTTT	CATRTLGANKAFF
TRBD1	NA	TRBV20-1	TRBJ1-5	TGCAGTGCCCTGACAGGGACTCAGCCCCAGCATTTT	CSALTGTQPQHF
TRBD1	few	TRBV5-1	TRBJ1-1	TGCGCCAGCAGCATACAAAGTCCCGGGACAGGGGTGAACACTGAAGCTTTCTTT	CASSIQSPGTGVNTEAFF
NA	NA	TRBV19	TRBJ2-7	TGTGCCACTAAGGTCAATTGGGGTTCCTACGAGCAGTACTTC	CATKVNWGSYEQYF
NA	NA	TRBV9	TRBJ1-2	TGTGCCAGCAGCGTAGGCAGGGTGGATGGCTACACCTTC	CASSVGRVDGYTF